This TCR beta chain was sequenced during a study of blood T cell repertoires in COVID-19. This clone was observed a handful of times. Sequencing was performed with immunoSEQ multiplex PCR; in TCRdb, only in-frame clones are kept and a portion is missing. This table holds under 250,000 clones, less than 90% found once. The CDR3 loop spans 16 amino acids. The source material was peripheral blood. J is TRBJ1-6 and V is TRBV21-1. TRBV21-1 corresponds to a pseudogene. This receptor was obtained from a man between 60 and 75 years old with acute or convalescent COVID-19. CDR3 in amino acids: CASSPKRGGQNSPLHF. The DNA for the CDR3 is TGTGCCAGCAGCCCCAAGAGGGGGGGGCAAAATTCACCCCTCCACTTT.